Here is one T cell receptor (beta chain) with its context. Its target is unknown. The sample is drawn from a study of graft-versus-host responses after intestinal transplantation. Points from the study as a whole: Peak GvH clone levels in circulation were associated with early post-transplant HvG declines.

The table came from immunoSEQ multiplex PCR; TCRdb's copy has only in-frame clones and leaves some out. In the table there are tens of thousands of clones, roughly 93% of which are singletons. This TCR derives from a human patient who received an intestinal transplant, so some T cells may come from the graft donor. The sample here was PBMCs, taken 786 days after a first intestinal transplant, on the day of a second.

The CDR3 region has the DNA TGTGCCAGCAGTTACTCGACTCTATTCTATGGCTACACCTTC. Encoded protein: CASSYSTLFYGYTF. This chain links TRBV6-5 with TRBJ1-2; D is unresolved. Trimming shortened V by 0 bases and J by 4 bases, and 9 bases separated the two germline ends. The CDR3 is 14 residues long. Germline values: CDR1 MNHEY, CDR2 SVGAGI.